The present TCR beta chain was sequenced within a study of cytomegalovirus exposure and HLA in healthy donors (dated by TCRdb to about 2017). With regard to the full study: In an earlier analysis of 587 of the donors, roughly 300 Gb of sequence data and just under 120 million unique TCR beta sequences from 150 million to 200 million T cells were reported. Of the 398 genotyped donors, 65% to 90% fell in the genetic ancestry cluster associated with self-reported Caucasian donors. In a later genetic analysis, genome-wide SNP genotypes for about three fifths of the 666 donors were used, and that subset was treated as a discovery cohort. Across around 400 genotyped donors of the cohort, an average of approximately 220,000 unique TCR beta nucleotide sequences per donor were sequenced, and 15% to 20% of those sequences were non-productive. Using immunosequencing, the study profiled T cell repertoires from 666 subjects and related those repertoires to cytomegalovirus serostatus. An early release that covered 500 to 800 HLA-typed donors contained about 290 gigabases of sequencing data and 65 million to 100 million unique TCR sequences. Rather than using new phenotypic data, the later analysis identified candidate immune exposures from TCR beta sequences and from how often those sequences occurred across donors. In addition to the first cohort of 666 subjects, a separate validation cohort of over 90 different subjects was used. A later analysis re-examined previously published TCR beta repertoires from roughly 650 donors and added high-resolution HLA genotyping to investigate patterns of TCR occurrence. The study aimed to test whether signatures of past pathogen exposure could be identified by cataloging public T cell receptors. Donor age, sex, ethnicity and CMV serostatus were compiled together with the repertoire data. The study combined high-throughput TCR immunosequencing, statistical association of individual TCRs with disease status, and machine learning to predict cytomegalovirus infection status. Typing coverage varied by locus: 629-630 donors for A, B, C, DRB1 and DQB1; approximately 520 for DQA1; nearly 610 for DPA1; 400 to 480 for DPB1. Four to six DR-DQ haplotypes were handled as single units for association and clustering, since linkage in the cohort was strong. An earlier analysis of 587 of the donors used high-throughput TCR beta sequencing to judge whether each TCR beta V gene segment behaved as functional or pseudogenic. Both class I and class II loci were covered by HLA typing, at four-digit resolution. All discovery cohort repertoires had been generated on a single sequencing platform.

The cohort was made up of roughly 670 healthy bone marrow donors. All cohort members were sampled while nominally healthy, although unrecorded immune exposures were likely present. The donor tested CMV seropositive, placing the donor among the roughly 270 seropositive members of the cohort. Every donor gave a peripheral blood sample, and the peripheral blood mononuclear cells from that sample were used for TCR beta sequencing. The Qiagen DNeasy Blood Extraction Kit was used to extract genomic DNA from the blood cell samples. CDR1 MGHRA and CDR2 YSYEKL are derived from the germline V gene. V was cut back by 0 bases and J by 4 bases, leaving a gap of 13 bases between them. The CDR3 numbers 16 residues from cysteine through phenylalanine. Only the CDR3 region is kept as DNA, spanning 48 bases read in frame from base 1. As to this clone: Its antigen has not been determined. No quality values exist for individual bases; no much larger clone is one base distant.

Findings and caveats that apply to the study as a whole: While some public TCRs were present in many individuals, most TCR sequences turned up only very rarely across donors. The earlier analysis of fewer than 750 of the donors excluded about 16 rarely observed V segments, including chromosome 9 orphons, because counts were too low. Correlated functional status among segregating V segments might be attributable to linkage disequilibrium, but an unknown experimental factor could not be ruled out. Only TCR beta chains were sequenced in this cohort, and the absence of alpha or paired-chain data limited detectable features. Cytomegalovirus status was reported to be diagnosed by the classifier with high specificity and sensitivity in both the original and validation cohorts. Because some donors lacked HLA typing at each locus, the association tests relied only on the typed subset. A cluster of highly shared sequence variants was judged likely to be a technical artifact of the sequencing pipeline. A further reported finding was that TCR beta sequences accurately predicted the HLA-A and HLA-B alleles for most subjects in the first cohort. Several of the top co-occurrence clusters appeared to be linked to parvovirus B19, influenza, CMV and Epstein-Barr virus, according to a later analysis. In a later analysis, TCR association rates were found to vary across HLA loci, with the most associated TCRs seen for DRB1 alleles and the fewest for HLA-C alleles. Most CMV-associated TCR beta chains appeared to be HLA-restricted in a later analysis, and the HLA associations seemed to be driven largely by CMV exposure. Immune exposure information for the cohort was limited to CMV serostatus. At a false discovery rate of 0.05, a later analysis linked under 20,000 TCR beta sequences to specific HLA alleles. Compared with the approximately 710-donor mean, donors in an Asian-associated ancestry cluster had fewer N-insertions in productive TCRs, according to a later genetic analysis. When HLA alleles, especially DR and DQ, strongly co-occurred, attributing TCR associations to individual alleles was difficult. The authors suggested that the approach could potentially be generalized to other disease states and immunological phenotypes. Because the 87-base-pair reads could not distinguish some IMGT-functional V segments, including TRBV6-2 and TRBV6-3, those segments were excluded. Broadly in line with IMGT annotations, most TCR beta V segments showed up in productive rearrangements about 90% or about 30% of the time in an earlier analysis of around 550 of the donors. The study listed approximately 150 TCR beta chains as associated with cytomegalovirus. In vitro tests confirmed that a few of the cytomegalovirus-associated TCR beta chains recognize cytomegalovirus antigens. The presence/absence analyses assumed that sequencing depth was roughly uniform across donors, and that assumption may not be true. An association between a missense DCLRE1C variant and V-gene and J-gene trimming of TCR beta chains was found in a later genetic analysis and replicated in an independent cohort. Compared with equally common non-associated chains, HLA-associated TCR beta chains in a later analysis were more clonally expanded and had lower generation probabilities.

Library preparation was by the immunoSEQ multiplex PCR assay. A mixture of 60 forward primers for TCR Vbeta segments and 13 reverse primers for TCR Jbeta segments was used in the multiplex PCR. The CDR3 region of rearranged TCR beta genes was amplified from genomic DNA with a multiplex PCR assay. Amplified TCR beta libraries were sequenced as 87-base-pair reads on the Illumina HiSeq System. For the original study's pipeline: In a later analysis, about 80 million unique TCR beta chains were counted across the approximately 640 repertoires, and around 11 million of these chains were shared by at least two donors. To remove PCR and sequencing errors, raw reads were error-corrected and collapsed into unique sequences using a nearest-neighbor algorithm that merged closely related sequences. To assign V, D and J gene segments, CDR3 sequences were aligned to IMGT reference sequences. Each retained sequence needed at least a six-nucleotide match to both a V gene segment and a J gene segment. Rearrangements were called productive when the CDR3 lacked stop codons and stayed in frame with V and J; all others were non-productive. Following IMGT convention, CDR3 was defined as the stretch from the second conserved V-encoded cysteine up to the conserved J-encoded phenylalanine. Sequences without an unambiguous match to a single V gene segment were excluded from the earlier analysis of about 640 of the donors. An earlier analysis of 550 to 650 of the donors classified V segments as functional when productive rearrangements were above 56.7% and as segregating when the standard deviation between donors was above 5%. A statistical classification framework was built to diagnose cytomegalovirus status from the catalog of TCR beta chain sequences. A later analysis assigned V and J genes by comparing TCR nucleotide sequences with IMGT/GENE-DB human TR gene sequences. Using the TCRdist pipeline, a later analysis assigned CDR3 sequences along with most-parsimonious VDJ recombination scenarios. In a later analysis, each TCR beta chain was defined by its CDR3 amino acid sequence together with its V-gene family, and reads without a unique V-gene family were excluded. To address suspected cross-contamination and a sequencing artifact, a later analysis removed 592 highly shared, low-generation-probability nucleotide sequences. A later analysis calculated a clonal expansion index for each public chain from normalized within-repertoire ranks of inferred template counts. In a later analysis, generation probabilities were computed using a VDJ recombination model fitted to out-of-frame rearrangements, and the results were checked against IGoR. A later analysis scored TCR-TCR, TCR-HLA and TCR-CMV co-occurrence with hypergeometric tests, applying a repertoire-size bias correction to TCR pairs. False discovery rates were estimated in a later analysis by permuting HLA or CMV assignments 20 times. In a later analysis, co-occurring TCRs were grouped using DBSCAN, and TCRdist sequence similarity was added for clustering within HLA-allele-positive subsets. Repertoires with fewer than 30,000 or more than 120,000 public chains, plus five repertoires with anomalous nucleotide sharing, were excluded from co-occurrence clustering. TCRdb obtained this table from immuneACCESS and retained in-frame rearrangements with V and J assigned. These tables miss some clones; where compared with another copy, unresolved V genes account for less than half of the shortfall, and the remainder is unexplained. That table is the source of V, J and clone size, and D and trimming were worked out from the DNA. The table for this sample lists 170,000 or so clones; around four fifths of them were counted only once. The top ten clones comprise about 1.4% of the sample.

The chain uses TRBV4-1 and TRBJ2-1; D gene: possibly TRBD2, on 6 matching bases. Sequenced sample: PBMCs. This TCR was sampled from a young woman in good health and CMV-seropositive. The CDR3 reads CASSQDTASEYNEQFF. The DNA sequence is TGCGCCAGCAGCCAAGATACGGCTAGCGAGTACAATGAGCAGTTCTTC.